This TCR beta chain is from a study of cytomegalovirus exposure and HLA in healthy donors. Primers included in the PCR were 60 Vbeta and 13 Jbeta primers. Sequencing was performed with immunoSEQ multiplex PCR; in TCRdb, only in-frame clones are kept and a portion is missing. This table has approximately 160,000 clones, just under 80% appearing once. The V and J ends lost 1 base and 7 bases, in that order; junction bases with no gene match: 4. The CDR3 runs 15 residues. From germline, CDR1 is SGHRS and CDR2 YFSETQ. Sequenced sample: PBMCs. The TCR was taken from a woman in her forties or fifties in good health and CMV-seropositive. The chain employs TRBV5-1 and TRBJ1-5, with 11 positions matching TRBD1. CDR3 sequence: CASSLYGQGAQPQHF. CDR3 DNA sequence: TGCGCCAGCAGCTTGTACGGACAGGGGGCGCAGCCCCAGCATTTT.